The 25 T cell receptor beta chains reported below all come from one sample, sequenced in a study of blood T cell repertoires in COVID-19. TCRdb's table, derived via immunoSEQ multiplex PCR, lists solely in-frame clones and lacks some. Of around 250,000 clones listed, around 93% are singletons. The sample comprised PBMCs or T cells enriched from blood (not recorded which). The receptors derive from a human donor in a cohort exposed to, infected with or recovered from COVID-19 (not recorded which). The donor label of this sample is uncertain.

The CDR3 reads CASTWGGPSPLHF. DNA for the CDR3: TGTGCCAGCACTTGGGGGGGGCCTTCACCCCTCCACTTT. The chain couples TRBV25-1 to TRBJ1-6, with D possibly being TRBD1 (6 bases). The CDR3 totals 13 residues. V was shortened by 7 bases and J by 9 bases, with 13 bases between the two germline ends. The germline V gene has CDR1 MGHDK and CDR2 SYGVNS.

The CDR3 protein is CASSRSGAGRNTIYF. CDR3 nucleotide sequence: TGTGCCAGCAGCCGATCAGGGGCAGGGCGAAACACCATATATTTT. The chain couples TRBV14 to TRBJ1-3, with D possibly TRBD1 on 6 matching bases. There are 15 residues in the CDR3. CDR1 and CDR2 (germline): SGHDN, FVKESK. Trimming cost V 4 bases and J 5 bases, with 15 bases left between them.

J is TRBJ2-7 and V is TRBV30; tentative D call: TRBD1 (6 bases). V dropped 6 bases and J dropped 0 bases, with 12 bases sitting between them. CDR1 is GTSNPN, CDR2 SVGIG, per germline (reference sequence). This CDR3 spans 13 amino acids. The CDR3 region has the DNA TGTGCCTGCCAGACAGGAGGCTCCTACGAGCAGTACTTC. Amino acid sequence: CACQTGGSYEQYF.

This sequence joins TRBV6-5 and TRBJ2-5, with D possibly TRBD1 on 5 matching bases. V lost 6 bases and J lost 1, with 15 bases in between. Germline V gene lookup returns CDR1 MNHEY and CDR2 SVGAGI. The CDR3 covers 15 residues. Here the CDR3 DNA reads TGTGCCAGCAGCCCCCAGGGCCAACCCCAAGAGACCCAGTACTTC. This codes for CASSPQGQPQETQYF.

This chain links TRBV10-2 with TRBJ1-1, with no clear D. CDR3 length: 13 amino acids. CDR1 is WSHSY and CDR2 is SAAADI in the germline V gene. V lost 2 bases to trimming and J lost 5 bases, with 9 bases between them. CDR3 sequence: CASSENERTEAFF. CDR3 sequence (DNA): TGCGCCAGCAGTGAGAACGAGAGGACTGAAGCTTTCTTT.

This chain links TRBV4-1 with TRBJ1-1, with 7 positions matching TRBD1. Germline loops: CDR1 MGHRA, CDR2 YSYEKL. There are 15 residues in the CDR3. V gave up 1 base and J gave up 4 bases; unmatched junction bases: 6. This CDR3 reads CASSQGVQGGTEAFF. DNA for the CDR3: TGCGCCAGCAGCCAAGGAGTTCAGGGGGGCACTGAAGCTTTCTTT.

The V gene is TRBV27, the J gene TRBJ2-1, with a tentative D call TRBD2 (7 bases). The V gene's germline CDR1 is MNHEY and CDR2 SMNVEV (reference sequence). The germline V and J ends were trimmed by 1 base and 7 bases, with 26 bases remaining between them. The CDR3 contains 19 residues. CDR3 residues: CASSLYKGGWGGAGNEQFF. CDR3 nucleotides: TGTGCCAGCAGTTTATATAAGGGAGGCTGGGGGGGGGCAGGGAATGAGCAGTTCTTC.

The chain couples TRBV7-3 to TRBJ2-2, with D perhaps matching TRBD2 (5 bases). The CDR3 has 17 residues. Trimming took 0 bases from V and 1 from J, leaving 12 bases between them. Germline CDR1 SGHTA, CDR2 FQGTGA. CDR3 protein: CASSLTAQRWNTGELFF. As DNA, the CDR3 is TGTGCCAGCAGCTTAACTGCCCAGCGGTGGAACACCGGGGAGCTGTTTTTT.

In this sample, this clone turned up a few times. The chain has TRBV21-1 and TRBJ2-1; TRBD1, as called in the table, went unchecked against the DNA. TRBV21-1 is a documented pseudogene. This CDR3 region has 15 residues. The CDR3 DNA is TGTGCCAGCAGCAAAGTTCCAGGGGGCGAGGATGAGCAGTTCTTC. Translated: CASSKVPGGEDEQFF.

This clone showed up just once. V usage is TRBV6-5 and J usage is TRBJ2-1; 7 nucleotides line up with TRBD1. J gave up 7 bases and V 6 bases, and 9 bases lay outside the gene matches. Germline CDR1 is MNHEY and CDR2 is SVGAGI. The CDR3 covers 14 residues. The CDR3 reads CASSFTGQANEQFF. The CDR3, as DNA: TGTGCCAGCAGCTTTACTGGACAGGCAAATGAGCAGTTCTTC.

The V call is TRBV14, the J call TRBJ2-7; the D is unclear. The CDR3 extends over 11 amino acids. Trimming took 5 bases from V and 2 from J, leaving 4 bases between them. Germline V gives CDR1 SGHDN, CDR2 FVKESK. The CDR3 loop reads CASSETYEQYF. The CDR3 DNA reads TGTGCCAGCAGCGAGACCTACGAGCAGTACTTC.

This chain uses TRBV29-1 with TRBJ2-7; no clear D gene. Trimming removed 0 bases at V and 3 bases at J, with 18 bases between. In germline, CDR1 is SQVTM, CDR2 ANQGSEA. This CDR3 spans 16 amino acids. In DNA form, the CDR3 reads TGCAGCGTTGAAGAGGTGAGGAACTTCTCCGTCTACGAGCAGTACTTC. It translates to CSVEEVRNFSVYEQYF.

The chain has TRBV15 and TRBJ2-5; TRBD2 matches 10 bases. The CDR3 has 16 residues. The J segment lost 1 base and the V segment lost 6 bases, leaving 8 bases of the junction unmatched. Germline V gives CDR1 LNHNV, CDR2 YYDKDF (reference sequence). The CDR3, as DNA: TGTGCCACCAGTCCGTACCTAGCGGGGGCCCAAGAGACCCAGTACTTC. Encoded protein: CATSPYLAGAQETQYF.

The CDR3 DNA is TGTGCCAGCAGCCCAGGTGGAGGGTCCTACAATGAGCAGTTCTTC. Translated, it gives CASSPGGGSYNEQFF. The chain couples TRBV7-9 to TRBJ2-1; TRBD2 is a possible D gene (6 bases). Trimming pared 5 bases from V and 1 base from J, leaving 12 bases between. The CDR3 is made up of 15 amino acids. CDR1 is SEHNR, CDR2 FQNEAQ, per germline (reference sequence).

This chain joins TRBV29-1 and TRBJ1-2; D gene unclear. Deletions cut 4 bases from V and 6 bases from J, with 9 bases between. CDR1 and CDR2 (germline): SQVTM, ANQGSEA. This CDR3 spans 11 amino acids. CDR3 coding DNA: TGCAGCGTTGGCGTGGTACATGGCTACACCTTC. Amino acid sequence: CSVGVVHGYTF.

The CDR3 region is CASRAPDSGYTF. CDR3 coding DNA: TGTGCCAGCAGGGCTCCCGATTCTGGCTACACCTTC. The chain recombines TRBV6-6 with TRBJ1-2; D unresolved. V dropped 6 bases and J dropped 7 bases, with 12 bases sitting between them. The CDR3 spans 12 residues. CDR1 is MNHNY, CDR2 SVGAGI, per germline (reference sequence).

This chain uses TRBV12-3 or TRBV12-4 with TRBJ1-1; the match to TRBD1 covers 7 bases. The ends lost 11 bases at V and 1 base at J; junction bases unmatched: 7. This CDR3 has 13 amino acids. CDR3 nucleotides: TGTGCCTCCACGGACAGGACGAACACTGAAGCTTTCTTT. It encodes CASTDRTNTEAFF.

This clone came up a few times. In nucleotides, the CDR3 is TGTGCCAGCAGTGACTCCCGGGTCTTTGGCTACACCTTC. Encoded protein: CASSDSRVFGYTF. V is TRBV6-4 and J is TRBJ1-2; D call uncertain. Germline lookup yields CDR1 MRHNA and CDR2 SNTAGT. With 0 bases removed from V and 7 bases from J, the gap between germline ends came to 9 bases. The CDR3 is made up of 13 amino acids.

This chain links TRBV28 with TRBJ2-7; D might be TRBD2 (5 bases). Germline loops: CDR1 MDHEN, CDR2 SYDVKM. V was cut by 4 bases and J by 5 bases, with 18 bases left in between. CDR3 size: 15 residues. The CDR3 DNA follows: TGTGCCAGCAGTTCAACTGGACTGCGAGGCCACGAGCAGTACTTC. Its protein product is CASSSTGLRGHEQYF.

This clone has only a few counts. This chain joins TRBV6-2 or TRBV6-3 and TRBJ2-3, with D unclear. Deletions cut 6 bases from V and 2 bases from J, with 6 bases between. CDR1 and CDR2 from the germline V gene are MNHEY and SVGEGT. The CDR3 extends over 12 amino acids. DNA of the CDR3: TGTGCCAGCAGCACAAACACAGATACGCAGTATTTT. It is translated as CASSTNTDTQYF.

The chain recombines TRBV10-3 with TRBJ1-1, with 8 bases aligning to TRBD1. CDR1 is ENHRY, CDR2 SYGVKD, per germline. J gave up 4 bases and V 4 bases, and 5 bases lay outside the gene matches. There are 14 residues in the CDR3. This chain's CDR3 is CAISGAGGITEAFF. CDR3 nucleotides: TGTGCCATCAGTGGTGCAGGGGGCATCACTGAAGCTTTCTTT.

The chain employs TRBV4-1 and TRBJ2-3; D is perhaps TRBD2 (5 bases). V lost 3 bases and J lost 6, with 16 bases in between. This CDR3 has 15 amino acids. The V gene's germline CDR1 is MGHRA and CDR2 YSYEKL. CDR3 sequence (DNA): TGCGCCAGCAGCCATCTCATAGCCCCGGGGGATACGCAGTATTTT. Protein product: CASSHLIAPGDTQYF.

The chain carries TRBV4-3 and TRBJ2-3; no firm D call. With 0 bases removed from V and 0 bases from J, the gap between germline ends came to 10 bases. Germline V gene sequence: CDR1 LGHNA, CDR2 YSLEER. The CDR3 sequence is 16 residues long. The CDR3 region is CASSQDLRTSTDTQYF. The CDR3 DNA is TGCGCCAGCAGCCAAGATTTACGAACTAGCACAGATACGCAGTATTTT.

About this clone: An end of the junction does not agree with germline; a read error may underlie this. The rearrangement uses TRBV5-6 and TRBJ1-6; 7 nucleotides agree with TRBD1. Germline assignment: CDR1 SGHDT and CDR2 YYEEEE. The CDR3 is 15 amino acids. The CDR3 sequence is CASSLERGRSSLLHF. CDR3 sequence (DNA): TGTGCCAGCAGCTTGGAGAGGGGGCGTAGTTCACTCCTCCACTTT. The entire variable domain, with the rest obtained from reference TRBV5-6 and TRBJ1-6, is as follows: DAGVTQSPTHLIKTRGQQVTLRCSPKSGHDTVSWYQQALGQGPQFIFQYYEEEERQRGNFPDRFSGHQFPNYSSELNVNALLLGDSALYLCASSLERGRSSLLHFGNGTRLTVT.

The V and J genes are TRBV7-2 and TRBJ1-5; 9 positions match TRBD1. CDR1 is SGHTA, CDR2 FQGNSA, per germline. This CDR3 region has 15 residues. With V trimmed by 5 bases and J by 3 bases, 5 bases remained unmatched. CDR3 nucleotides: TGTGCCAGCAGCCAGTGGACAGGGGACAATCAGCCCCAGCATTTT. Its protein is CASSQWTGDNQPQHF.